Shown below are 25 T cell receptor beta chains from a single sample sequenced in a study of T cells after yellow fever vaccination (dated by TCRdb to between 2018 and 2021). Library construction relied on 5' RACE. Instrument used: Illumina HiSeq 2500. The public sequencing data were trimmed at Q25 with fastp and processed into clonotypes with MiXCR by TCRdb, which kept only in-frame beta chains. Rows matching on CDR3 protein sequence are summarized as one entry with the most common DNA and genes. This sample is represented by 65,000 to 90,000 distinct CDR3 sequences; 10% to 15% of them were singletons. The ten largest clones represent roughly 24% of the sample. The treatment or condition label for this specimen denotes: live attenuated yellow fever vaccine strain. The sample consisted of CD8+ T cells not binding an NS4B(214-222) dextramer, sorted from PBMCs, taken approximately 22 days after the first yellow fever vaccination. The sample's cell subset or site label, decoded: NS4B epitope dextramer-negative CD8 T cells. The receptor source for this set is a man aged 18 to 29 who received the YFV17D yellow fever vaccine.

A few counts support this clonotype. The CDR3 DNA is TGTGCCAGCAGAAAGGGTTTGCGGCTAGCGGAGACCCAGTACTTC. Translated: CASRKGLRLAETQYF. V gene TRBV6-2 or TRBV6-3 combines with J gene TRBJ2-5; TRBD2 might be the D (6 bases). Germline lookup yields CDR1 MNHEY and CDR2 SVGEGT. The V end was cut by 6 bases, the J end by 5 bases, with 19 bases between. The CDR3 runs 15 residues.

The rearrangement joins TRBV5-6 to TRBJ2-1; TRBD2 agrees at 12 bases. Germline loops: CDR1 SGHDT, CDR2 YYEEEE. The CDR3 covers 15 residues. With V trimmed by 4 bases and J by 7 bases, 6 bases remained unmatched. The CDR3 DNA is TGTGCCAGCAGCCCGGGACTAGCGGGTAGGAATGAGCAGTTCTTC. Translating gives CASSPGLAGRNEQFF.

V gene TRBV6-5 combines with J gene TRBJ2-1; 7 nucleotides match TRBD2. J gave up 7 bases and V 2 bases, and 5 bases lay outside the gene matches. Germline V gene lookup returns CDR1 MNHEY and CDR2 SVGAGI. The CDR3 spans 14 residues. The CDR3 nucleotides are TGTGCCAGCAGTTACACGGGGGAGGGGAATGAGCAGTTCTTC. Translation gives CASSYTGEGNEQFF.

The chain is built from TRBV9 and TRBJ2-7, with 7 nucleotides matching TRBD2. Germline V gives CDR1 SGDLS, CDR2 YYNGEE. The ends lost 4 bases at V and 3 bases at J; junction bases unmatched: 7. CDR3 length equals 14 residues. In nucleotides, the CDR3 is TGTGCCAGCAGCCCGGGGGAGGGCCTCTACGAGCAGTACTTC. Its protein product is CASSPGEGLYEQYF.

The V call is TRBV11-3, the J call TRBJ2-3, with no clear D. CDR1 is SGHNT and CDR2 is YENEEA in the germline V gene. CDR3 size: 13 residues. Trimming took off 5 bases at V and 3 bases at J, with 9 bases between the two ends. CDR3 region: CASSDRGTDTQYF. The CDR3 DNA reads TGTGCCAGCAGCGACCGCGGAACAGATACGCAGTATTTT. The variable domain in full, completed from reference TRBV11-3 and TRBJ2-3, reads EAGVVQSPRYKIIEKKQPVAFWCNPISGHNTLYWYLQNLGQGPELLIRYENEEAVDDSQLPKDRFSAERLKGVDSTLKIQPAELGDSAVYLCASSDRGTDTQYFGPGTRLTVL.

This clonotype appeared a few times. This chain connects TRBV19 to TRBJ2-2, with 9 bases identical to TRBD1. The germline V gene has CDR1 LNHDA and CDR2 SQIVND (reference sequence). V was clipped by 1 base and J by 2 bases; unmatched bases: 5. CDR3 length: 17 residues. The CDR3 loop is CASSIGLTGGNTGELFF. The DNA of the CDR3 is TGTGCCAGTAGTATAGGACTCACAGGGGGCAACACCGGGGAGCTGTTTTTT.

The chain recombines TRBV7-2 with TRBJ2-3; D is unclear. In germline, CDR1 is SGHTA, CDR2 FQGNSA. The CDR3 has 16 residues. The V end lost 3 bases, the J end lost 0 bases, and 13 bases lay between the germline ends. The CDR3 here is CASSFFRQPSTDTQYF. In DNA form, the CDR3 reads TGTGCCAGCAGCTTTTTTCGGCAGCCTAGCACAGATACGCAGTATTTT. Variable domain in full (rest from reference TRBV7-2 and TRBJ2-3): GAGVSQSPSNKVTEKGKDVELRCDPISGHTALYWYRQSLGQGLEFLIYFQGNSAPDKSGLPSDRFSAERTGGSVSTLTIQRTQQEDSAVYLCASSFFRQPSTDTQYFGPGTRLTVL.

This clonotype was picked up many times. The rearrangement links TRBV6-5 to TRBJ2-7; D is possibly TRBD1 (5 bases). Germline assignment: CDR1 MNHEY and CDR2 SVGAGI. The ends were cut back, 10 bases at V and 5 bases at J, with 12 bases in the middle. This CDR3 comprises 11 residues. DNA for the CDR3: TGTGCCACCGACAGTCACCACGAGCAGTACTTC. Translation: CATDSHHEQYF.

The chain recombines TRBV6-2 or TRBV6-3 with TRBJ1-1, with D perhaps matching TRBD1 (5 bases). V was shortened by 5 bases and J by 1 base, with 17 bases between the two germline ends. Per germline, CDR1 MNHEY and CDR2 SVGEGT. The CDR3 is 16 residues long. The CDR3 DNA sequence: TGTGCCAGCAGTCCACTGGCGGGGGACTGGAACACTGAAGCTTTCTTT. Its translation is CASSPLAGDWNTEAFF.

This clonotype was detected only a few times. The chain uses TRBV4-1 and TRBJ2-3; D is undetermined. Trimming took 3 bases from V and 4 from J, leaving 8 bases between them. Germline CDR1 MGHRA, CDR2 YSYEKL. CDR3 length equals 13 residues. CDR3 in amino acids: CASSHVLSDTQYF. The CDR3 DNA reads TGCGCCAGCAGCCACGTCCTATCAGATACGCAGTATTTT.

The table lists this clonotype with a few counts. The chain combines TRBV7-2 with TRBJ2-5; 9 nucleotides line up with TRBD1. Germline V gives CDR1 SGHTA, CDR2 FQGNSA. The trim removed 4 bases at V and 3 bases at J, leaving 9 bases unmatched. The CDR3 is 16 residues long. This CDR3 reads CASSSLRTGVEETQYF. The DNA for the CDR3 is TGTGCCAGCAGCTCACTTCGGACAGGGGTAGAAGAGACCCAGTACTTC.

The gene calls are TRBV25-1 and TRBJ2-1; D is uncertain. Trimming cost V 2 bases and J 12 bases, with 8 bases left between them. The germline V gene encodes CDR1 MGHDK and CDR2 SYGVNS. The CDR3 is made up of 11 amino acids. CDR3 amino acids: CASSEGVWQFF. In DNA form, the CDR3 reads TGTGCCAGCAGTGAAGGGGTCTGGCAGTTCTTC.

This chain links TRBV4-1 with TRBJ2-1, with unresolved D. V lost 1 base and J lost 0, with 7 bases in between. This CDR3 contains 15 residues. Germline V gene lookup returns CDR1 MGHRA and CDR2 YSYEKL. The CDR3 here is CASSQGIGSYNEQFF. Written as DNA, the CDR3 is TGCGCCAGCAGCCAAGGTATCGGCTCCTACAATGAGCAGTTCTTC.

A few counts support this clonotype. J is TRBJ2-1 and V is TRBV7-2; 8 nucleotides align to TRBD1. The CDR3 spans 14 residues. J gave up 6 bases and V 2 bases, and 3 bases lay outside the gene matches. CDR1 and CDR2 from the germline V gene are SGHTA and FQGNSA. The CDR3 DNA follows: TGTGCCAGCAGCTTAAGGGACAGGAGCAATGAGCAGTTCTTC. Its protein product is CASSLRDRSNEQFF.

This clonotype has only a few counts. The chain is built from TRBV4-1 and TRBJ2-1; no firm D call. There are 14 residues in the CDR3. Trimming shortened V by 1 base and J by 7 bases, and 11 bases separated the two germline ends. Germline V gene lookup returns CDR1 MGHRA and CDR2 YSYEKL. The CDR3, as DNA: TGCGCCAGCAGCCAAGGACTCTCCAGTAATGAGCAGTTCTTC. It translates to CASSQGLSSNEQFF.

This clonotype was counted only a few times. The chain carries TRBV5-6 and TRBJ2-2, with D uncertain. Per the germline V gene, CDR1 is SGHDT and CDR2 is YYEEEE. Trimming left V 3 bases short and J 4 bases short, with 10 bases between. The CDR3 contains 14 residues. Written as DNA, the CDR3 is TGTGCCAGCAGCTATCGAATCCCCACCGGGGAGCTGTTTTTT. This encodes CASSYRIPTGELFF.

This clonotype was seen a handful of times. This rearrangement joins TRBV7-9 to TRBJ2-2; 7 bases are shared with TRBD1. The CDR3 spans 15 residues. Trimming removed 1 base from V and 3 bases from J; junction bases left unmatched: 2. Germline loops: CDR1 SEHNR, CDR2 FQNEAQ (reference sequence). In nucleotides, the CDR3 is TGTGCCAGCAGCTTAGGGGGACAGTACACCGGGGAGCTGTTTTTT. It encodes CASSLGGQYTGELFF.

In its sample, this clonotype was seen a few times. The chain is built from TRBV20-1 and TRBJ2-7, with D perhaps TRBD2 (5 bases). Germline V gives CDR1 DFQATT, CDR2 SNEGSKA (reference sequence). There are 13 residues in the CDR3. Trimming removed 0 bases at V and 3 bases at J, with 9 bases between. As DNA, the CDR3 is TGCAGTGCTAGAGAAAGACGGGGCTACGAGCAGTACGTC. Translated, it gives CSARERRGYEQYV.

This clonotype was picked up a small number of times. The gene calls are TRBV11-2 and TRBJ1-1; D might be TRBD1 (5 bases). CDR1 is SGHAT, CDR2 FQNNGV, per germline. The length of the CDR3 is 14 residues. The V end was cut by 7 bases, the J end by 3 bases, with 15 bases between. Written as DNA, the CDR3 is TGTGCCAGCAACCCGGGGGGGAGTTACACTGAAGCTTTCTTT. Residues: CASNPGGSYTEAFF.

This chain links TRBV6-2 or TRBV6-3 with TRBJ2-1, with D hard to call. CDR1 and CDR2 from the germline V gene are MNHEY and SVGEGT. The CDR3 sequence is 14 residues long. Trimming stripped 3 bases from V and 8 bases from J, with 14 bases between. CDR3 amino acids: CASSYGGKWDEQFF. As DNA, the CDR3 is TGTGCCAGCAGTTATGGTGGGAAATGGGATGAGCAGTTCTTC.

The V and J genes are TRBV27 and TRBJ2-3; D ambiguous. V was pared by 2 bases and J by 5 bases, with 8 bases between. The germline V gene has CDR1 MNHEY and CDR2 SMNVEV (reference sequence). This CDR3 has 13 residues. In DNA form, the CDR3 reads TGTGCCAGCAGTTTAAACTCCCTAGATACGCAGTATTTT. Protein: CASSLNSLDTQYF.

In this sample, this clonotype turned up a few times. The V and J genes are TRBV7-3 and TRBJ2-2; 8 bases line up with TRBD2. The CDR3 runs to 15 residues. The trim removed 5 bases at V and 4 bases at J, leaving 6 bases unmatched. The V gene's germline CDR1 is SGHTA and CDR2 FQGTGA. In nucleotides, the CDR3 is TGTGCCAGCAGCAAAGACGGGGGGGGCACCGGGGAGCTGTTTTTT. Its protein is CASSKDGGGTGELFF.

The chain combines TRBV6-5 with TRBJ2-2; 8 bases align to TRBD2. CDR3 length: 13 residues. Trimming cost V 6 bases and J 7 bases; bases outside gene matches: 4. CDR1 MNHEY and CDR2 SVGAGI come from the germline V gene. CDR3 coding DNA: TGTGCCAGCAGCTTGACTAGCGACGGGGAGCTGTTTTTT. Translated, it gives CASSLTSDGELFF.

The V gene is TRBV19, the J gene TRBJ2-7, with D maybe TRBD1 (6 bases). The V end lost 3 bases, the J end lost 3 bases, and 12 bases lay between the germline ends. CDR1 is LNHDA and CDR2 is SQIVND in the germline V gene (reference sequence). The CDR3 sequence is 14 residues long. The CDR3 DNA follows: TGTGCCAGTAGTATGAGAGGACAGAGCTACGAGCAGTACTTC. This sequence encodes CASSMRGQSYEQYF.

The V call is TRBV6-5, the J call TRBJ2-4; 7 nucleotides match TRBD2. The CDR3 contains 14 residues. The trim removed 2 bases at V and 8 bases at J, leaving 6 bases unmatched. The V gene's germline CDR1 is MNHEY and CDR2 SVGAGI. CDR3 sequence reads: CASSYGSGGDIQYF. The DNA for the CDR3 is TGTGCCAGCAGTTACGGTTCTGGGGGGGACATTCAGTACTTC.